The clone carrying this TCR beta chain was picked up many times. The antigen is not known. These data are taken from a study of CD8+CD57+ T cells in acquired aplastic anemia. As for the study in general: Average DNA yield from sorted CD4+ and CD8+ cells was about 2.9 ug.

This CDR3 region has 16 residues. V shed 4 bases and J 7 bases; nucleotides not matched to a gene: 14. CDR1 is SGDLS and CDR2 is YYNGEE in the germline V gene. It was patients with CD8+CD57+ cell expansion by flow cytometry who were chosen for sequencing. There was no therapy given to any patient before the blood sampling took place. Profiles of TCR beta VDJ and CDR3 were generated from a genomic DNA template. TCRdb reprocessed the reads via MiXCR and lists one record per CDR3 protein. The sample yields 150,000 to 170,000 distinct CDR3 sequences, over 50% seen once. Study observations and caveats: Patients versus controls showed no significant CD8+ Simpson's diversity difference. Patients and controls shared 25 to 30 CD8+ CDR3 sequences, which appeared highly expressed in patients and within their immunodominant clones.

The TCR comes from a human donor with aplastic anemia. V is TRBV9 and J is TRBJ2-1; 7 positions match TRBD2. Source material: sorted CD4+, CD8+, or CD8+CD57+ T cells (not recorded which) from PBMCs. The CDR3 here is CASSTRPGLLSNEQFF. Written as DNA, the CDR3 is TGTGCCAGCAGCACTCGCCCGGGACTACTATCAAATGAGCAGTTCTTC.